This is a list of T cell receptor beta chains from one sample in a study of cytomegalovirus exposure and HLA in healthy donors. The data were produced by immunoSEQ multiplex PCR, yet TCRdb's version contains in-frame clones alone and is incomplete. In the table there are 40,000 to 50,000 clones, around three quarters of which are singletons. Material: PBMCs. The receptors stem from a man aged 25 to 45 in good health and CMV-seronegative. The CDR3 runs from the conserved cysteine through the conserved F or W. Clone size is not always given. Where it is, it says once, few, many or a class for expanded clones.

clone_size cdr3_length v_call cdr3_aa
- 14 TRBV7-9 CASSLRGAAEKLFF
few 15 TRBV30 CAWYPRDRSTGELFF
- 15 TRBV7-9 CASSPQGLSSYEQYF
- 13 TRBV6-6 CASSFGTHVGYTF
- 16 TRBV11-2 CASSLIGLGPYNEQFF
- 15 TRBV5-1 CASSFNLGGTGELFF
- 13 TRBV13 CASSLTGSFEQYF
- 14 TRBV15 CATSGGQENEKLFF
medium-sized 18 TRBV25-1 CASSESLLRGPLGDEQYF
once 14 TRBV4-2 CASRPGQGFETQYF
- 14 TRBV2 CASSEWQGGPEAFF
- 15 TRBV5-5 CASSWGGQANTEAFF
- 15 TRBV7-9 CASSFQADSPEKLFF
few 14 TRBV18 CASSPPSRAYEQYF
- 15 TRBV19 CASSIDGQGIYEQYF
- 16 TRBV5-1 CASSLAASARTDTQYF
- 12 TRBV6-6 CASRGAGETQYF
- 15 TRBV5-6 CASSLASRVGETQYF
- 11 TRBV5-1 CASSTQRTQYF
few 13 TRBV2 CASSGELGVEQFF
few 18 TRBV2 CASSEAPDSEARAYGYTF
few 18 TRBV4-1 CASSQVSSRRQGANEQFF
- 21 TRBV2 CASRIKPGQGARGISYNEQFF
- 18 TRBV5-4 CASSWGPGEQLDFYEQYF
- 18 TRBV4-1 CASSPGTSGRLSSYEQYF
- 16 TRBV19 CASSIATGSGANVLTF
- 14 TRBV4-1 CASSPGGAGEKLFF
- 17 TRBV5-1 CASSWVGLAGPYNEQFF
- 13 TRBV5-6 CASSLVPGNEQFF
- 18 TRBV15 CATSSDLLRGPSTDTQYF
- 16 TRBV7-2 CASSLGYGLLHYEQYF
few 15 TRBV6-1 CASSLTSGETYEQYF
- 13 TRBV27 CASSSTAAGEQYF
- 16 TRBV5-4 CASSPSRVFRHNEQFF
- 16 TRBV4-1 CASSPRAPGGNQPQHF
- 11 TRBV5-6 CASSLAYEQYF
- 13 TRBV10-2 CASINSGSYEQYF
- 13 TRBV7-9 CASSLASSYEQYF
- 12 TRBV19 CASSRGQETQYF
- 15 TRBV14 CASSQGQISNQPQHF
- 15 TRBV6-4 CASSDSAGAGYGYTF
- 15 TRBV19 CASSIFGTGTYEQYF
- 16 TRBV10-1 CASSESPSGNTGELFF
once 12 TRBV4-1 CASSRDRDEQYF
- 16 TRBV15 CATSIGDKLGGDTQYF
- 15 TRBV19 CASSIGEGLYSEQFF
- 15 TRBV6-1 CASGQGQDSNQPQHF
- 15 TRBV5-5 CASSFPGTGAEKLFF
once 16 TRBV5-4 CASSTPGQESLYEQYF
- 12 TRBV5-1 CASSLAFYGYTF
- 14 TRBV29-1 CSVEGTGGQETQYF
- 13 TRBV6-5 CASTADRVYGYTF
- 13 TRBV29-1 CSVEDPMRNEQFF
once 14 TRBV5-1 CASSLVQGAYEQYF
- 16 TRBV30 CAWTTGDRGFLDTQYF
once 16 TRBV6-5 CASSYSWRNANTEAFF
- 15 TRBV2 CASSEAGGDGEKLFF
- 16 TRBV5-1 CASSLLGSNGVDTQYF
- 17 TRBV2 CASSAWQGSGYGNTIYF
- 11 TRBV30 CAWGLAGRQFF